One sample yielded the 29 T cell receptor beta chains listed below, sequenced in a study of blood T cell repertoires in COVID-19 (dated by TCRdb to about 2020). Libraries were prepared through the immunoSEQ multiplex PCR assay. TCRdb retrieved this table from immuneACCESS and kept in-frame rearrangements only. Not all clones are present; in checked studies, unresolved V genes account for under half, and no reason is known for the remainder. In this sample the table shows under 85,000 clones, around 90% of which occur a single time. 7% to 8% of the sample is in the top ten clones. Material for sequencing was peripheral blood. The source is a man between 70 and 80 years old with acute or convalescent COVID-19.

The V call is TRBV19, the J call TRBJ1-1, with D possibly TRBD1 on 5 matching bases. V dropped 10 bases and J dropped 4 bases, with 13 bases sitting between them. Germline V gene data show CDR1 as LNHDA and CDR2 as SQIVND (reference sequence). There are 12 residues in the CDR3. The CDR3 loop is CATTDRVTEAFF. CDR3 bases: TGTGCCACGACCGACAGAGTCACTGAAGCTTTCTTT.

The chain joins TRBV12-3 or TRBV12-4 to TRBJ2-1, with D tentatively TRBD1 (6 bases). This CDR3 is built from 13 residues. The V gene lost 6 bases and the J gene lost 4 bases, with 10 bases spanning the gap. In DNA form, the CDR3 reads TGTGCCAGCAGCAGGACAGCATACAATGAGCAGTTCTTC. Its protein product is CASSRTAYNEQFF.

The V gene is TRBV5-1, the J gene TRBJ1-2; 8 bases are a match to TRBD1. Unmatched junction bases numbered 22, after V lost 4 bases and J lost 8 bases. The CDR3 sequence is 18 residues long. The germline V gene has CDR1 SGHRS and CDR2 YFSETQ. CDR3 amino acids: CASSNWDRHSGGFRGYTF. In nucleotides, the CDR3 is TGCGCCAGCAGCAATTGGGACAGGCATTCGGGTGGGTTTCGGGGCTACACCTTC. Looking up the rest from reference TRBV5-1 and TRBJ1-2 gives the full variable domain: KAGVTQTPRYLIKTRGQQVTLSCSPISGHRSVSWYQQTPGQGLQFLFEYFSETQRNKGNFPGRFSGRQFSNSRSEMNVSTLELGDSALYLCASSNWDRHSGGFRGYTFGSGTRLTVV.

The chain couples TRBV7-8 to TRBJ2-7; D perhaps matches TRBD1 (6 bases). The CDR3 loop spans 13 amino acids. Germline CDR1 and CDR2: SGHVS and FQNEAQ. V gave up 5 bases and J gave up 4 bases, with 12 bases separating them. The DNA for the CDR3 is TGTGCCAGCAGCCCCGGGACATTTTACGAGCAGTACTTC. This encodes CASSPGTFYEQYF.

The chain uses TRBV5-4 and TRBJ1-2, with 7 bases identical to TRBD1. Trimming took 4 bases from V and 3 from J; bases not matched to a gene: 6. CDR3 length equals 14 residues. Germline lookup yields CDR1 SGHNT and CDR2 YYREEE (reference sequence). CDR3 DNA: TGTGCCAGCAGCCTTAACCAGGGGGACTATGGCTACACCTTC. Translating gives CASSLNQGDYGYTF.

The rearrangement joins TRBV20-1 to TRBJ1-1; tentative D call: TRBD1 (5 bases). CDR3 size: 14 residues. Germline V gene data show CDR1 as DFQATT and CDR2 as SNEGSKA (reference sequence). The germline V and J ends were trimmed by 3 bases and 6 bases, with 17 bases remaining between them. CDR3 sequence: CSASSGGGRSEAFF. The CDR3 DNA follows: TGCAGTGCTAGTTCAGGCGGGGGGAGGTCTGAAGCTTTCTTT.

The V and J genes are TRBV7-6 and TRBJ2-2, with 8 bases identical to TRBD2. The CDR3 is 18 amino acids. V lost 2 bases and J lost 5; bases outside the gene matches: 13. Germline CDR1 is SGHVS and CDR2 is FNYEAQ. The chain's CDR3 is CASSLLSGVSGGTGELFF. As DNA, the CDR3 is TGTGCCAGCAGCTTATTATCGGGTGTCTCGGGAGGGACCGGGGAGCTGTTTTTT.

About this clone itself: A junction boundary mismatches the germline segment, possibly from a read error. The J gene is TRBJ1-2, the V gene TRBV7-2, with D unclear. CDR3 size: 15 residues. Germline CDR1 SGHTA, CDR2 FQGNSA. Written as DNA, the CDR3 is TGTGTCAGCAGCTTAGGGCAGCTCGGGTCCTATGGCTACACCTTC. Translating gives CVSSLGQLGSYGYTF. The whole variable domain, filled in from reference TRBV7-2 and TRBJ1-2, reads GAGVSQSPSNKVTEKGKDVELRCDPISGHTALYWYRQSLGQGLEFLIYFQGNSAPDKSGLPSDRFSAERTGGSVSTLTIQRTQQEDSAVYLCVSSLGQLGSYGYTFGSGTRLTVV.

In DNA form, the CDR3 reads TGCGCCAGCAGCGTTGATAGGGGATATGGGGAGCTGTTTTTT. Protein sequence: CASSVDRGYGELFF. This chain joins TRBV5-1 and TRBJ2-2; maybe TRBD1 (5 bases). CDR1 is SGHRS and CDR2 is YFSETQ in the germline V gene. The CDR3 spans 14 residues. V was trimmed by 4 bases and J by 8 bases, leaving 15 bases between them.

The chain has TRBV6-5 and TRBJ1-2; D remains ambiguous. Trimming stripped 6 bases from V and 5 bases from J, with 16 bases between. The germline V gene has CDR1 MNHEY and CDR2 SVGAGI. The CDR3 is 14 amino acids. CDR3 loop: CASRADASAYGYTF. CDR3 DNA sequence: TGTGCCAGCAGGGCGGATGCCAGTGCTTATGGCTACACCTTC.

The CDR3 nucleotides read TGTGCCAGCAGCCTGAGGTCGACAGTAGTTACGCCGCAGTATTTT. Translated: CASSLRSTVVTPQYF. The chain carries TRBV2 and TRBJ2-3; D is perhaps TRBD1 (5 bases). From germline, CDR1 is SNHLY and CDR2 FYNNEI. Trimming stripped 6 bases from V and 10 bases from J, with 23 bases between. The CDR3 is 15 residues long.

This clone was counted only a few times. The rearrangement uses TRBV7-3 and TRBJ2-3; 8 bases line up with TRBD2. In germline, CDR1 is SGHTA, CDR2 FQGTGA. J gave up 1 base and V 4 bases, and 4 bases lay outside the gene matches. This CDR3 contains 15 residues. CDR3 sequence: CASSSGGAGTDTQYF. The CDR3, as DNA: TGTGCCAGCAGCTCCGGGGGGGCGGGCACAGATACGCAGTATTTT.

The genes are TRBV27 and TRBJ1-5, with D unresolved. V was cut by 5 bases and J by 3 bases, with 14 bases left in between. The CDR3 extends over 15 amino acids. Germline-derived CDR1 and CDR2 are MNHEY and SMNVEV (reference sequence). CDR3: CASSAGSVPNQPQHF. CDR3 DNA sequence: TGTGCCAGCAGTGCAGGTTCGGTCCCCAATCAGCCCCAGCATTTT.

V is TRBV9 and J is TRBJ2-7; D might be TRBD1 (5 bases). The CDR3 consists of 13 residues. V was shortened by 0 bases and J by 6 bases, with 10 bases between the two germline ends. Looked up from germline, CDR1 is SGDLS and CDR2 is YYNGEE. The CDR3 is CASSVGQSPEQYF. CDR3 in DNA: TGTGCCAGCAGCGTAGGACAGAGTCCCGAGCAGTACTTC.

In nucleotides, the CDR3 is TGTGCCAGCAGTGAAGGTAGTCAGCCCCAGCATTTT. Its translation is CASSEGSQPQHF. The chain recombines TRBV6-1 with TRBJ1-5; D ambiguous. Germline lookup yields CDR1 MNHNS and CDR2 SASEGT. The CDR3 totals 12 residues. V was pared by 1 base and J by 6 bases, with 4 bases between.

For the CDR3, the DNA is TGTGCCAGCAGTTCATTCGGGGGGTATACCTATGGCTACACCTTC. Translating it yields CASSSFGGYTYGYTF. V and J are TRBV27 and TRBJ1-2; weak D call: TRBD1 (5 bases). V lost 4 bases and J 4 bases, leaving 16 bases between the germline ends. This CDR3 is 15 amino acids long. Per germline, CDR1 MNHEY and CDR2 SMNVEV (reference sequence).

The chain links TRBV21-1 to TRBJ1-5. TRBV21-1 is flagged as a pseudogene. This CDR3 has 16 amino acids. CDR3 residues: CASSNIGWQGGQPQHF. The CDR3 coding sequence is TGTGCCAGCAGCAACATAGGGTGGCAGGGAGGTCAGCCCCAGCATTTT.

This sequence joins TRBV20-1 and TRBJ2-3; no definite D call. The V and J ends lost 3 bases and 4 bases respectively, with 8 bases between them. The germline V gene has CDR1 DFQATT and CDR2 SNEGSKA (reference sequence). This CDR3 has 12 residues. Written as DNA, the CDR3 is TGCAGTGCTAGTATGGCGGCAGATACGCAGTATTTT. Its translation: CSASMAADTQYF.

The rearrangement joins TRBV10-3 to TRBJ1-1, with D unresolved. Germline CDR1 is ENHRY and CDR2 is SYGVKD. V lost 0 bases and J 4 bases, leaving 12 bases between the germline ends. This CDR3 is built from 15 residues. The CDR3 spells CAISESNPGGTEAFF. In DNA, the CDR3 is TGTGCCATCAGTGAGTCGAACCCGGGAGGCACTGAAGCTTTCTTT.

This chain connects TRBV27 to TRBJ1-2, with 7 positions matching TRBD1. The CDR3 is 15 residues long. Losses at the gene ends were 4 bases for V and 4 bases for J; bases not matched to a gene: 9. Germline loops: CDR1 MNHEY, CDR2 SMNVEV (reference sequence). CDR3 sequence (DNA): TGTGCCAGCAGTTCCCGGGACAGACCAATCTATGGCTACACCTTC. Its protein is CASSSRDRPIYGYTF.

The J gene is TRBJ1-1, the V gene TRBV7-2, with 7 nucleotides matching TRBD1. The CDR3 sequence is 15 residues long. The germline V gene encodes CDR1 SGHTA and CDR2 FQGNSA. Losses at the gene ends were 2 bases for V and 7 bases for J; bases not matched to a gene: 10. The chain's CDR3 is CASSLPRTGSLEAFF. CDR3 coding DNA: TGTGCCAGCAGCTTACCCCGGACAGGCAGTCTTGAAGCTTTCTTT.

V and J are TRBV5-4 and TRBJ2-3, with 8 bases lining up with TRBD2. CDR1 and CDR2 from the germline V gene are SGHNT and YYREEE (reference sequence). The V and J ends lost 8 bases and 4 bases, in that order; junction bases with no gene match: 9. CDR3 length equals 14 residues. This CDR3 is CASRPGLVSDTQYF. The CDR3 DNA follows: TGTGCCAGTCGACCGGGACTAGTCTCAGATACGCAGTATTTT.

CDR3 residues: CASSLYFQREGGEQFF. The CDR3 DNA reads TGTGCCAGCAGCTTATATTTTCAGCGGGAGGGGGGAGAGCAGTTCTTC. V usage is TRBV7-2 and J usage is TRBJ2-1, with TRBD2 matching 10 bases. CDR1 is SGHTA and CDR2 is FQGNSA in the germline V gene. V was clipped by 2 bases and J by 10 bases; unmatched bases: 11. This CDR3 spans 16 amino acids.

Here the CDR3 reads CASSIGTGLAYGYTF. The CDR3 DNA reads TGTGCCAGTAGTATAGGTACAGGCTTGGCCTATGGCTACACCTTC. The chain couples TRBV19 to TRBJ1-2; TRBD1 might be the D (5 bases). The CDR3 covers 15 residues. V was trimmed by 1 base and J by 4 bases, leaving 13 bases between them. Germline CDR1 is LNHDA and CDR2 is SQIVND (reference sequence).

The chain couples TRBV10-2 to TRBJ2-4; tentatively, D is TRBD1 (6 bases). Per germline, CDR1 WSHSY and CDR2 SAAADI. CDR3 length: 16 amino acids. The ends were cut back, 4 bases at V and 5 bases at J, with 18 bases in the middle. CDR3 amino acids: CASSVTAGELENIQYF. CDR3 DNA: TGCGCCAGCAGTGTGACCGCAGGGGAGTTGGAAAACATTCAGTACTTC.

The CDR3 reads CAISGVTSGSTDTQYF. For the CDR3, the DNA is TGTGCCATCAGTGGGGTGACTAGCGGATCCACAGATACGCAGTATTTT. The chain has TRBV10-3 and TRBJ2-3; 9 bases align to TRBD2. The CDR3 covers 16 residues. Germline V CDR1 and CDR2: ENHRY, SYGVKD. The ends lost 4 bases at V and 2 bases at J; junction bases unmatched: 7.

The rearrangement links TRBV7-2 to TRBJ2-1, with TRBD2 matching 7 bases. CDR3 size: 16 residues. Germline loops: CDR1 SGHTA, CDR2 FQGNSA. The ends lost 4 bases at V and 4 bases at J; junction bases unmatched: 10. The CDR3 nucleotides are TGTGCCAGCAGCTCGAAACCTAGCGGAGTATACAATGAGCAGTTCTTC. It specifies CASSSKPSGVYNEQFF. The variable domain in full, with the rest retrieved from reference TRBV7-2 and TRBJ2-1, is GAGVSQSPSNKVTEKGKDVELRCDPISGHTALYWYRQSLGQGLEFLIYFQGNSAPDKSGLPSDRFSAERTGGSVSTLTIQRTQQEDSAVYLCASSSKPSGVYNEQFFGPGTRLTVL.

The chain joins TRBV5-4 to TRBJ2-7; 12 bases match TRBD1. V was clipped by 0 bases and J by 4 bases; unmatched bases: 5. The germline V gene encodes CDR1 SGHNT and CDR2 YYREEE (reference sequence). The CDR3 is made up of 16 amino acids. The CDR3 nucleotides read TGTGCCAGCAGCTTGGGGGGACAGGGGGCGCATTACGAGCAGTACTTC. It specifies CASSLGGQGAHYEQYF.

The chain links TRBV19 to TRBJ2-4; D call uncertain. The CDR3 sequence is 14 residues long. V was trimmed by 5 bases and J by 2 bases, leaving 10 bases between them. CDR1 is LNHDA, CDR2 SQIVND, per germline (reference sequence). CDR3 protein: CASSELGPKNIQYF. CDR3 coding DNA: TGTGCCAGTAGTGAACTGGGCCCCAAAAACATTCAGTACTTC.